This T cell receptor beta chain was sequenced during a study of cytomegalovirus exposure and HLA in healthy donors. Study outcomes and limitations: Cytomegalovirus-associated TCR beta chains were listed, numbering 164.

Trimming pared 3 bases from V and 7 bases from J, leaving 17 bases between. CDR1 and CDR2 from the germline V gene are SGHRS and YFSETQ. There are 15 residues in the CDR3. This clone was picked up one time. Antigen unknown. TCRdb's copy holds only in-frame clones and misses some; the assay was immunoSEQ multiplex PCR. In the table there are about 150,000 clones, less than 90% of which are singletons. The chain recombines TRBV5-1 with TRBJ2-1, with D maybe TRBD1 (7 bases). Sequencing was done on a sample of PBMCs. This TCR was recovered from a man between 18 and 29 years old in good health and CMV-seropositive. CDR3 region: CASSSQGGSWNEQFF. CDR3 in DNA: TGCGCCAGCAGCTCTCAGGGGGGATCGTGGAATGAGCAGTTCTTC.